A selection of T cell receptor beta chains follows, all from one sample in a study of cytomegalovirus exposure and HLA in healthy donors. Sequencing was performed with immunoSEQ multiplex PCR; in TCRdb, only in-frame clones are kept and a portion is missing. The repertoire includes around 140,000 clones, 77% of them detected once, and 4.2% sits in the top ten. Input material: PBMCs. The receptors stem from a male donor in good health and CMV-seropositive. Both conserved end residues are part of each CDR3. Fields, in order: V gene, D gene, clone size, J gene, CDR3 DNA, CDR3 protein. A D gene is named only where the DNA matches it firmly. Size is omitted from some rows. Given values are once, few, many or a class for expanded clones.

V gene: TRBV5-6; D gene: -; clone size: -; J gene: TRBJ1-2; CDR3 DNA: TGTGCCAGCAGCTTGGGTCCGACATCAGACTATGGCTACACCTTC; CDR3 protein: CASSLGPTSDYGYTF
V gene: TRBV4-1; D gene: -; clone size: once; J gene: TRBJ1-1; CDR3 DNA: TGCGCCAGCAGCCAGTGGGTGAGGAGTCCTGAAGCTTTCTTT; CDR3 protein: CASSQWVRSPEAFF
V gene: TRBV7-8; D gene: TRBD1; clone size: -; J gene: TRBJ2-7; CDR3 DNA: TGTGCCAGCAGCTTAGCCCAGGGGGCAAACGAGCAGTACTTC; CDR3 protein: CASSLAQGANEQYF
V gene: TRBV7-3; D gene: -; clone size: -; J gene: TRBJ1-5; CDR3 DNA: TGTGCCAGCAGCTTCCAGGGGATAACGCAGCCCCAGCATTTT; CDR3 protein: CASSFQGITQPQHF
V gene: TRBV6-5; D gene: -; clone size: -; J gene: TRBJ1-2; CDR3 DNA: TGTGCCAGCAGTTCATCATTAGAGGGATATGGCTACACCTTC; CDR3 protein: CASSSSLEGYGYTF
V gene: TRBV9; D gene: -; clone size: once; J gene: TRBJ2-7; CDR3 DNA: TGTGCCAGCAGCGTAGCGGGGGACTACGAGCAGTACTTC; CDR3 protein: CASSVAGDYEQYF
V gene: TRBV4-2; D gene: -; clone size: -; J gene: TRBJ2-6; CDR3 DNA: TGTGCCAGCAGCCAAGATAAATCAGGGACAGGGGCCAACGTCCTGACTTTC; CDR3 protein: CASSQDKSGTGANVLTF
V gene: TRBV28; D gene: -; clone size: -; J gene: TRBJ1-6; CDR3 DNA: TGTGCCAGCAGTTTATACCAGGGCAATTCACCCCTCCACTTT; CDR3 protein: CASSLYQGNSPLHF
V gene: TRBV7-9; D gene: TRBD2; clone size: -; J gene: TRBJ2-5; CDR3 DNA: TGTGCCAGCAGCTTTTGGACGGGGGGGGAAGAGACCCAGTACTTC; CDR3 protein: CASSFWTGGEETQYF
V gene: TRBV7-9; D gene: TRBD2; clone size: few; J gene: TRBJ2-1; CDR3 DNA: TGTTCCAGCAGCAAGGGACTAGCGGGCCCCCCTTACAATGAGCAGTTCTTC; CDR3 protein: CSSSKGLAGPPYNEQFF
V gene: TRBV19; D gene: TRBD1; clone size: -; J gene: TRBJ1-5; CDR3 DNA: TGTGCCAGTAGTAGCTTGGGACAGACTCGCAATCAGCCCCAGCATTTT; CDR3 protein: CASSSLGQTRNQPQHF
V gene: TRBV10-3; D gene: TRBD2; clone size: once; J gene: TRBJ2-5; CDR3 DNA: TGTGCCATCAGTGAATCACTAGCGGGAGTAGAGACCCAGTACTTC; CDR3 protein: CAISESLAGVETQYF
V gene: TRBV15; D gene: -; clone size: -; J gene: TRBJ1-5; CDR3 DNA: TGTGCCACCAGTCAGCGGGCAGGGCATCAGCCCCAGCATTTT; CDR3 protein: CATSQRAGHQPQHF
V gene: TRBV7-9; D gene: -; clone size: -; J gene: TRBJ2-7; CDR3 DNA: TGTTCCAGCAGCTTAGTTGCCGGCGAGCAGTACTTC; CDR3 protein: CSSSLVAGEQYF
V gene: TRBV9; D gene: TRBD2; clone size: -; J gene: TRBJ2-2; CDR3 DNA: TGTGCCAGCAGCCGGGGAGGGGAAAACACCGGGGAGCTGTTTTTT; CDR3 protein: CASSRGGENTGELFF
V gene: TRBV11-2; D gene: -; clone size: -; J gene: TRBJ2-7; CDR3 DNA: TGTGCCAGCAGCCGGAGGGGGGGTGTAGGATCCTACGAGCAGTACTTC; CDR3 protein: CASSRRGGVGSYEQYF
V gene: TRBV6-5; D gene: -; clone size: -; J gene: TRBJ1-5; CDR3 DNA: TGTGCCAGCAGAAGAACAGGGAATGGCAATCAGCCCCAGCATTTT; CDR3 protein: CASRRTGNGNQPQHF
V gene: TRBV5-4; D gene: TRBD1; clone size: few; J gene: TRBJ1-1; CDR3 DNA: TGTGCCAGCAGCCAACCTGGGCGGACAGGGAACACTGAAGCTTTCTTT; CDR3 protein: CASSQPGRTGNTEAFF
V gene: TRBV29-1; D gene: -; clone size: -; J gene: TRBJ2-5; CDR3 DNA: TGCAGCGTTGAAGAGGACAGCAACATCCAAAGGACCCAGTACTTC; CDR3 protein: CSVEEDSNIQRTQYF